Sequencing of this TCR beta chain was carried out in a study of T cell changes during pregnancy in multiple sclerosis. Germline V gene data show CDR1 as SQVTM and CDR2 as ANQGSEA. This CDR3 contains 11 residues. V lost 4 bases and J lost 4, with 7 bases in between. Sequenced by immunoSEQ multiplex PCR; TCRdb stores in-frame clones only, minus some. The sample shows tens of thousands of clones, 80% to 95% of them seen only once. The TCR was taken from a female donor in good health, enrolled as a control in a pregnancy study. This material consisted of peripheral blood, taken in the third trimester of pregnancy. The genes are TRBV29-1 and TRBJ1-2; tentatively, D is TRBD1 (5 bases). This chain's CDR3 is CSVVDSYGYTF. The CDR3 DNA reads TGCAGCGTTGTTGACAGCTATGGCTACACCTTC.